These 30 T cell receptor beta chains were all obtained from the same sample, sequenced in a study of shared clonotypes between healthy human individuals. Produced via immunoSEQ multiplex PCR; TCRdb's table is partial and in-frame only. Of roughly 2,300,000 clones in the sample, 85% to 95% were seen once. The sequencing input was naive CD4+ T cells from PBMCs. Subset described: CD45RA+ positively selected. The source of these receptors is a man between 18 and 29 years old in good health. Some clones in this sample may be carry-over from other donors' samples.

This clone was observed once. The chain employs TRBV5-8 and TRBJ1-1; D remains unclear. V gave up 5 bases and J gave up 5 bases, with 7 bases separating them. Germline CDR1 and CDR2: SGHTS and YDEGEE. The CDR3 sequence is 11 residues long. The DNA for the CDR3 is TGTGCCAGCAGTCCCGAGACTGAAGCTTTCTTT. Its translation is CASSPETEAFF.

Here the CDR3 reads CASSLRGGSNQPQHF. CDR3 sequence (DNA): TGTGCCAGTAGTCTTCGGGGCGGAAGCAATCAGCCCCAGCATTTT. The chain combines TRBV19 with TRBJ1-5; perhaps TRBD1 as D (5 bases). This CDR3 has 15 amino acids. Germline-derived CDR1 and CDR2 are LNHDA and SQIVND (reference sequence). V lost 5 bases and J 1 base, leaving 12 bases between the germline ends. The whole variable domain, remainder taken from reference TRBV19 and TRBJ1-5, is DGGITQSPKYLFRKEGQNVTLSCEQNLNHDAMYWYRQDPGQGLRLIYYSQIVNDFQKGDIAEGYSVSREKKESFPLTVTSAQKNPTAFYLCASSLRGGSNQPQHFGDGTRLSIL.

The chain carries TRBV5-1 and TRBJ2-3; D unclear. From germline, CDR1 is SGHRS and CDR2 YFSETQ. The CDR3 length is 13 residues. V gave up 0 bases and J gave up 5 bases, with 7 bases separating them. CDR3 sequence reads: CASSLVLEDTQYF. CDR3 DNA sequence: TGCGCCAGCAGCTTGGTACTGGAAGATACGCAGTATTTT.

This sequence joins TRBV28 and TRBJ2-2; TRBD2 aligns across 7 bases. The CDR3 length is 16 residues. Germline assignment: CDR1 MDHEN and CDR2 SYDVKM. V gave up 3 bases and J gave up 4 bases; unmatched junction bases: 8. The CDR3 is CASSFLGTTLTGELFF. The CDR3 bases are TGTGCCAGCAGTTTCTTAGGGACTACTCTCACCGGGGAGCTGTTTTTT.

As concerns this clone: Other DNA sequences in this sample translate to the same CDR3. The rearrangement links TRBV28 to TRBJ1-2; D call uncertain. This CDR3 is 13 amino acids long. V lost 5 bases to trimming and J lost 2 bases, with 9 bases between them. Per germline, CDR1 MDHEN and CDR2 SYDVKM. CDR3 region: CASSPPLNYGYTF. CDR3 bases: TGTGCCAGCAGTCCCCCCTTAAACTATGGCTACACCTTC.

In DNA, the CDR3 is TGTGCCAGCATGGACCTTAATGAAAAACTGTTTTTT. It is translated as CASMDLNEKLFF. V is TRBV2 and J is TRBJ1-4; D ambiguous. The CDR3 runs 12 residues. CDR1 SNHLY and CDR2 FYNNEI come from the germline V gene. The ends were cut back, 7 bases at V and 4 bases at J, with 7 bases in the middle. The variable domain in full, completed from reference TRBV2 and TRBJ1-4, reads EPEVTQTPSHQVTQMGQEVILRCVPISNHLYFYWYRQILGQKVEFLVSFYNNEISEKSEIFDDQFSVERPDGSNFTLKIRSTKLEDSAMYFCASMDLNEKLFFGSGTQLSVL.

The V gene is TRBV5-4, the J gene TRBJ2-3; 8 bases fit TRBD1. Germline V gene sequence: CDR1 SGHNT, CDR2 YYREEE (reference sequence). The CDR3 totals 18 residues. The junction had 9 bases not matched to a gene; V was cut back by 0 bases and J by 0 bases. This chain's CDR3 is CASSLAGRTGTSTDTQYF. The CDR3 coding sequence is TGTGCCAGCAGCTTGGCGGGGAGGACAGGGACTAGCACAGATACGCAGTATTTT.

With regard to this clone: Other nucleotide sequences in the sample specify the same CDR3. V gene TRBV5-6 combines with J gene TRBJ2-7; D gene unclear. CDR3 size: 11 residues. V lost 5 bases, J lost 2 bases, and 5 bases lay in between. CDR1 is SGHDT, CDR2 YYEEEE, per germline. CDR3 protein: CASSLTYEQYF. CDR3 in DNA: TGTGCCAGCAGTCTTACCTACGAGCAGTACTTC.

The chain has TRBV5-4 and TRBJ1-2; 7 bases line up with TRBD1. The CDR3 has 12 amino acids. Germline V gene sequence: CDR1 SGHNT, CDR2 YYREEE (reference sequence). The V gene end was trimmed by 3 bases and the J gene end by 8 bases; junction bases not matched to a gene: 4. In nucleotides, the CDR3 is TGTGCCAGCAGCTACGACAGGGAGGGCTACACCTTC. It is translated as CASSYDREGYTF.

The V call is TRBV10-1, the J call TRBJ2-2; D remains unclear. Trimming shortened V by 4 bases and J by 6 bases, and 12 bases separated the two germline ends. Germline CDR1 WNHNN, CDR2 SYGVQD (reference sequence). This CDR3 is built from 14 residues. The chain's CDR3 is CASSVFPSAGELFF. For the CDR3, the DNA is TGCGCCAGCAGTGTCTTCCCCTCGGCCGGGGAGCTGTTTTTT.

The table lists this clone with a few counts. The V gene is TRBV28, the J gene TRBJ1-2; tentative D call: TRBD1 (6 bases). Trimming removed 11 bases at V and 7 bases at J, with 11 bases between. Germline V gene lookup returns CDR1 MDHEN and CDR2 SYDVKM. This CDR3 has 10 amino acids. The CDR3 loop reads CASSGAGYTF. CDR3 coding DNA: TGTGCCTCCTCGGGGGCTGGCTACACCTTC.

In DNA, the CDR3 is TGTGCCAGCAGCTTAAGGGAACGAGCTAACTATGGCTACACCTTC. Translation: CASSLRERANYGYTF. The genes are TRBV7-9 and TRBJ1-2, with unresolved D. CDR1 is SEHNR and CDR2 is FQNEAQ in the germline V gene (reference sequence). The CDR3 is made up of 15 amino acids. With 2 bases removed from V and 0 bases from J, the gap between germline ends came to 10 bases.

This sequence joins TRBV6-5 and TRBJ2-7; the match to TRBD1 covers 8 bases. The CDR3 loop spans 14 amino acids. The junction had 5 bases not matched to a gene; V was cut back by 2 bases and J by 5 bases. Germline-derived CDR1 and CDR2 are MNHEY and SVGAGI. CDR3 sequence (DNA): TGTGCCAGCAGTTACGCAGGGGGCAGGAACGAGCAGTACTTC. Encoded protein: CASSYAGGRNEQYF.

This rearrangement joins TRBV6-6 to TRBJ2-7, with D uncertain. Germline-derived CDR1 and CDR2 are MNHNY and SVGAGI (reference sequence). This CDR3 spans 14 amino acids. V lost 2 bases and J 1 base, leaving 9 bases between the germline ends. The CDR3 coding sequence is TGTGCCAGCAGTTACGTTGCAGTTTCCTACGAGCAGTACTTC. It translates to CASSYVAVSYEQYF.

This chain links TRBV28 with TRBJ2-7; 7 nucleotides align to TRBD1. The CDR3 runs to 15 residues. CDR1 MDHEN and CDR2 SYDVKM come from the germline V gene. With V trimmed by 6 bases and J by 0 bases, 8 bases remained unmatched. The CDR3 DNA is TGTGCCAGCAGATCGACAGGGAAGAGCTCCTACGAGCAGTACTTC. It is translated as CASRSTGKSSYEQYF.

The chain links TRBV11-2 to TRBJ2-5; D remains unclear. V was trimmed by 4 bases and J by 5 bases, leaving 5 bases between them. The CDR3 runs to 11 residues. Germline V gene data show CDR1 as SGHAT and CDR2 as FQNNGV. CDR3 nucleotide sequence: TGTGCCAGCAGCTCGTTGGAGACCCAGTACTTC. Its translation: CASSSLETQYF. The full variable domain, completed using reference TRBV11-2 and TRBJ2-5, is EAGVAQSPRYKIIEKRQSVAFWCNPISGHATLYWYQQILGQGPKLLIQFQNNGVVDDSQLPKDRFSAERLKGVDSTLKIQPAKLEDSAVYLCASSSLETQYFGPGTRLLVL.

The chain recombines TRBV25-1 with TRBJ2-4, with D tentatively TRBD2 (6 bases). Germline V lookup: CDR1 MGHDK, CDR2 SYGVNS. This CDR3 region has 15 residues. V gave up 3 bases and J gave up 6 bases, with 15 bases separating them. The CDR3 DNA reads as TGTGCCAGCAGTGATTCCCGGGAGTTGGCAAACATTCAGTACTTC. It codes for CASSDSRELANIQYF.

As DNA, the CDR3 is TGCGCCAGCAGCTTGGGCAGGTTTCGGGAAATCGGAGAGACCCAGTACTTC. It yields the protein CASSLGRFREIGETQYF. This sequence joins TRBV5-1 and TRBJ2-5; possible D gene TRBD2, 5 bases. The CDR3 sequence is 17 residues long. V dropped 0 bases and J dropped 4 bases, with 19 bases sitting between them. Germline CDR1 SGHRS, CDR2 YFSETQ.

This clone has only a few counts. In the same sample, other DNA sequences code for this CDR3. The rearrangement links TRBV5-1 to TRBJ1-3; D is unresolved. Per germline, CDR1 SGHRS and CDR2 YFSETQ. CDR3 size: 12 residues. V lost 0 bases, J lost 4 bases, and 2 bases lay in between. The CDR3 protein is CASSLDGNTIYF. For the CDR3, the DNA is TGCGCCAGCAGCTTGGACGGAAACACCATATATTTT.

This clone was recorded a few times. The genes are TRBV6-6 and TRBJ1-1; possible D gene TRBD1, 6 bases. The CDR3 extends over 13 amino acids. Deletions cut 10 bases from V and 0 bases from J, with 12 bases between. The germline V gene has CDR1 MNHNY and CDR2 SVGAGI (reference sequence). The CDR3 DNA reads TGTGCCATTACAGGGAGAATGAACACTGAAGCTTTCTTT. Encoded protein: CAITGRMNTEAFF.

The V and J genes are TRBV4-1 and TRBJ1-4; 7 bases line up with TRBD1. Germline trimming cut 5 bases from V and 5 bases from J; bases unmatched to any gene: 8. The CDR3 loop spans 15 amino acids. In germline, CDR1 is MGHRA, CDR2 YSYEKL. CDR3 nucleotides: TGCGCCAGCAGCAACCCGGGACAGACAAATGAAAAACTGTTTTTT. Translated: CASSNPGQTNEKLFF.

The V call is TRBV18, the J call TRBJ2-1; no clear D. V dropped 3 bases and J dropped 8 bases, with 14 bases sitting between them. Germline V gene sequence: CDR1 KGHSH, CDR2 LQKENI. The CDR3 runs 14 residues. The CDR3 here is CASSPLASRDEQFF. The CDR3 nucleotides read TGTGCCAGCTCACCTTTGGCGTCTAGGGATGAGCAGTTCTTC.

The chain combines TRBV29-1 with TRBJ1-2, with D possibly matching TRBD1 (6 bases). CDR1 SQVTM and CDR2 ANQGSEA come from the germline V gene. Trimming pared 7 bases from V and 7 bases from J, leaving 13 bases between. The length of the CDR3 is 11 residues. The CDR3 DNA reads TGCAGCGGGGGGCTCGGCGGTGGCTACACCTTC. This codes for CSGGLGGGYTF.

Only one count was recorded for this clone. The chain combines TRBV6-5 with TRBJ1-2; 11 nucleotides line up with TRBD1. V trimming: 0 bases; J trimming: 6 bases; junction bases outside the gene matches: 3. The V gene's germline CDR1 is MNHEY and CDR2 SVGAGI. The CDR3 is 15 amino acids. CDR3 sequence: CASSYSGTGGDGYTF. Written as DNA, the CDR3 is TGTGCCAGCAGTTACTCCGGGACAGGGGGTGATGGCTACACCTTC.

The chain uses TRBV11-3 and TRBJ2-2; D unclear. V lost 0 bases and J 4 bases, leaving 6 bases between the germline ends. This CDR3 comprises 14 residues. The germline CDR1 and CDR2 sequences are SGHNT and YENEEA. The CDR3 bases are TGTGCCAGCAGCTTAGAGTTGAGCACCGGGGAGCTGTTTTTT. Its translation is CASSLELSTGELFF.

The CDR3 sequence: CASSPHHTDTQYF. Written as DNA, the CDR3 is TGTGCCAGCAGTCCCCATCACACAGATACGCAGTATTTT. The chain employs TRBV27 and TRBJ2-3; the D is unclear. Looked up from germline, CDR1 is MNHEY and CDR2 is SMNVEV (reference sequence). Trimming stripped 5 bases from V and 2 bases from J, with 8 bases between. The CDR3 contains 13 residues.

This clone was detected only once. This chain links TRBV7-2 with TRBJ2-1; 7 bases are a match to TRBD2. The CDR3 has 15 amino acids. Germline values: CDR1 SGHTA, CDR2 FQGNSA. Trimming removed 4 bases from V and 9 bases from J; junction bases left unmatched: 12. The CDR3 DNA follows: TGTGCCAGCAGCTATACCGGGACTACTCTAGGTGAGCAGTTCTTC. It translates to CASSYTGTTLGEQFF.

CDR3 sequence (DNA): TGTGCCAGCTCACCCCGGAGCTCCTACAATGAGCAGTTCTTC. This sequence encodes CASSPRSSYNEQFF. V gene TRBV6-5 combines with J gene TRBJ2-1; no definite D call. Between the trimmed V and J ends, which lost 8 bases and 0 bases, there was a span of 11 bases. The germline gives CDR1 MNHEY, CDR2 SVGAGI. The CDR3 totals 14 residues.

The gene calls are TRBV11-2 and TRBJ1-2; D remains ambiguous. The CDR3 runs 15 residues. The V and J ends lost 5 bases and 6 bases respectively, with 19 bases between them. Germline V gives CDR1 SGHAT, CDR2 FQNNGV. CDR3 residues: CASSAPSAPFDGYTF. CDR3 sequence (DNA): TGTGCCAGCAGCGCCCCAAGTGCCCCCTTTGATGGCTACACCTTC.

The genes are TRBV5-1 and TRBJ1-2, with 8 bases aligning to TRBD1. In germline, CDR1 is SGHRS, CDR2 YFSETQ. Losses at the gene ends were 4 bases for V and 3 bases for J; bases not matched to a gene: 8. The CDR3 has 15 residues. The CDR3 region is CASSRTGPEDYGYTF. CDR3 DNA: TGCGCCAGCAGCCGGACAGGGCCTGAGGACTATGGCTACACCTTC.